This T cell receptor beta chain was identified in a study of vaccination effects on CD4 cells after COVID-19. Study-level points and caveats: Convalescent patients numbered few in the study; early post-infection timepoints were missing entirely. There was marked clonal contraction among infection- and vaccine-induced clones late after vaccination.

Turning to this clone: Its antigen is as yet unknown.

Data came from immunoSEQ multiplex PCR; TCRdb stores just in-frame clones and leaves some out. There are tens of thousands of clones in the sample; approximately 65% occur only once, and over 4.5% lies in the top ten. Subsequent to a culture period of around 10 days, CD4+ T cells were isolated. Vaccinated recipients, who were negative for nucleocapsid antibodies, had no history of SARS-CoV-2 infection. Sequenced here: CD4+ T cells from PBMCs cultured without peptide, sampled before COVID-19 vaccination. This receptor was taken from a human donor who received a COVID-19 vaccine.

CDR3 in amino acids: CASSVGRYEQYF. The CDR3 DNA sequence: TGTGCCAGTAGTGTCGGCCGCTACGAGCAGTACTTC. The chain combines TRBV19 with TRBJ2-7; D unresolved. From germline, CDR1 is LNHDA and CDR2 SQIVND (reference sequence). The CDR3 is 12 residues long. V dropped 5 bases and J dropped 3 bases, with 8 bases sitting between them.